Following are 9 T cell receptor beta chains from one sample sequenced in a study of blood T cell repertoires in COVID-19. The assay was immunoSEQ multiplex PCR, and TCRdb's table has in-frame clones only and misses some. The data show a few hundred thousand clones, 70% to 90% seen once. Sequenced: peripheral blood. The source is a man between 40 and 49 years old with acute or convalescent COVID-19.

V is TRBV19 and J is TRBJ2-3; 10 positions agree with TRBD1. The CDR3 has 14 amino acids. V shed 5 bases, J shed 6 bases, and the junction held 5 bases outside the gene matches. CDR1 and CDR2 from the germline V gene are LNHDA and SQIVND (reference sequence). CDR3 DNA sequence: TGTGCCAGTAGTCGGACAGGGGGTTTGGATACGCAGTATTTT. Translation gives CASSRTGGLDTQYF.

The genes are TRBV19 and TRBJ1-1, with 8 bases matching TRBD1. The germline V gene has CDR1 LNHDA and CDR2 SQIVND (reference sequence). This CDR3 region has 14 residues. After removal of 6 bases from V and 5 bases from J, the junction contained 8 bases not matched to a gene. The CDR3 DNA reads TGTGCCAGTAGCTTAACAGGGGGTAGGACTGAAGCTTTCTTT. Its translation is CASSLTGGRTEAFF.

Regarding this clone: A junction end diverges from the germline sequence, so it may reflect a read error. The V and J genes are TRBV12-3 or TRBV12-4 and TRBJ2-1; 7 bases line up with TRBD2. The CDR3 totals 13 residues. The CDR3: CASAGDSDNEQFF. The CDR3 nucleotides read TGTGCCAGCGCGGGAGACTCCGACAATGAGCAGTTCTTC.

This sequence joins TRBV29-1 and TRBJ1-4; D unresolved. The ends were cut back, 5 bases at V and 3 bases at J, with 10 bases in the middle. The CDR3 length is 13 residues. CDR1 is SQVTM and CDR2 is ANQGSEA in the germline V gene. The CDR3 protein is CSVQVHPNEKLFF. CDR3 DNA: TGCAGCGTTCAAGTTCATCCTAATGAAAAACTGTTTTTT.

CDR3 nucleotide sequence: TGTGCCAGCAGTGATCGGGGCACAGATACGCAGTATTTT. Translation gives CASSDRGTDTQYF. V and J are TRBV6-1 and TRBJ2-3; D remains unclear. Between the trimmed V and J ends, which lost 3 bases and 1 base, there was a span of 5 bases. Germline-derived CDR1 and CDR2 are MNHNS and SASEGT. The CDR3 totals 13 residues.

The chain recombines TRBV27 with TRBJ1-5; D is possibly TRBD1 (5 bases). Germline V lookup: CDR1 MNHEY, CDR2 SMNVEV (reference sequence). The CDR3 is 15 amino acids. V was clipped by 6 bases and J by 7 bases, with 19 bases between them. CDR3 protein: CASRQAGDLGQPQHF. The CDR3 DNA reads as TGTGCCAGCAGACAAGCGGGGGATTTGGGCCAGCCCCAGCATTTT.

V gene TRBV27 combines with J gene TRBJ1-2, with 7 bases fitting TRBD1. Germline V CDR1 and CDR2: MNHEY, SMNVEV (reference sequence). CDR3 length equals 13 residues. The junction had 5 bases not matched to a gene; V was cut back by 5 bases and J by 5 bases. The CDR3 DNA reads TGTGCCAGCAGTCCAAGACAGGGTTATGGCTACACCTTC. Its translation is CASSPRQGYGYTF.

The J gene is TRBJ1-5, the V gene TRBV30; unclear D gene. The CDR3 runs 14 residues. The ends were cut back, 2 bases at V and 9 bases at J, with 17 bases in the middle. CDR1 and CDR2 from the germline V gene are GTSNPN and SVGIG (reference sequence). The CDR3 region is CAWSFGQPGSPQHF. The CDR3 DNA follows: TGTGCCTGGAGTTTTGGGCAGCCCGGATCGCCCCAGCATTTT.

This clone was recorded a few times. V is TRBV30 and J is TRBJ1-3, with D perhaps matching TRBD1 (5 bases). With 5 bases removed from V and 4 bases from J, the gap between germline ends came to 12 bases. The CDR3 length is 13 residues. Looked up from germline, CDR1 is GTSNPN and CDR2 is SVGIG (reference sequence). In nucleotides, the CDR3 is TGTGCCTGGGGCCATCCAGGGGGAAACACCATATATTTT. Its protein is CAWGHPGGNTIYF.